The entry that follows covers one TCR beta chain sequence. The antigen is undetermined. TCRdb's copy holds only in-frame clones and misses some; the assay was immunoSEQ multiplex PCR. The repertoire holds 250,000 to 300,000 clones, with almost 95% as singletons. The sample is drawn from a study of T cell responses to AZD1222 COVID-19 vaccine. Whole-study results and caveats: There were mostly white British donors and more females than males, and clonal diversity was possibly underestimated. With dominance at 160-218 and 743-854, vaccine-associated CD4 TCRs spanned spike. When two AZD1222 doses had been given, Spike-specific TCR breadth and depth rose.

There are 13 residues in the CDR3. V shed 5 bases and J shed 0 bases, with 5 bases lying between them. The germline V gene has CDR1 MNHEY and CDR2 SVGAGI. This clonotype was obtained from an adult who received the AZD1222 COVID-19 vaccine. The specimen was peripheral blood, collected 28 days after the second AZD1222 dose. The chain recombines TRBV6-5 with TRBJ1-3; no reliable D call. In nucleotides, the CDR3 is TGTGCCAGCAGTCGGAGCTCTGGAAACACCATATATTTT. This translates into CASSRSSGNTIYF.